Sequencing of this TCR beta chain was carried out in a study of identical twins. There are many counts of this clonotype. TCRdb fed the 5' RACE reads into MiXCR, producing one record per CDR3 protein. The table has over 200,000 distinct CDR3 sequences, roughly 9.4% seen once. The material sequenced was memory (CD45RO+) T cells sorted from blood. The clonotype originates from a young woman in good health.

The CDR3 here is CASSRGTAQETQYF. CDR3 nucleotides: TGTGCCAGCAGCAGAGGGACAGCACAAGAGACCCAGTACTTC. This sequence joins TRBV7-2 and TRBJ2-5; 7 bases are a match to TRBD1. V was pared by 5 bases and J by 2 bases, with 5 bases of the junction left unmatched. The CDR3 is 14 residues long. The germline V gene encodes CDR1 SGHTA and CDR2 FQGNSA.